The 26 T cell receptor beta chains reported below all come from one sample, sequenced in a study of response to subunit inactivated influenza vaccine. TCRdb re-called the RT-PCR reads with MiXCR, one entry per CDR3 protein. Of around 160,000 distinct CDR3 sequences listed, approximately 11% are singletons. The starting material was non-naive T cells sorted from PBMCs, obtained more than 35 days after vaccination. All receptors derive from a man aged 50-59 years who received an inactivated influenza vaccine.

The chain has TRBV5-8 and TRBJ2-1; possibly TRBD1 for D (5 bases). Germline assignment: CDR1 SGHTS and CDR2 YDEGEE. V shed 2 bases and J shed 4 bases, with 16 bases lying between them. The CDR3 runs to 16 residues. The DNA for the CDR3 is TGTGCCAGCAGCTTATCCGGCCAGGGTATTTACAATGAGCAGTTCTTC. This translates into CASSLSGQGIYNEQFF.

The table lists this clonotype with a few counts. The rearrangement joins TRBV12-3 or TRBV12-4 to TRBJ1-2, with D perhaps matching TRBD1 (6 bases). V dropped 7 bases and J dropped 7 bases, with 10 bases sitting between them. CDR3 length: 11 residues. This CDR3 reads CASTTGFGYTF. The CDR3 DNA follows: TGTGCCAGCACCACAGGGTTTGGCTACACCTTC.

This clonotype occurred a few times. The chain couples TRBV6-2 or TRBV6-3 to TRBJ2-5; perhaps TRBD1 as D (6 bases). The CDR3 totals 14 residues. Looked up from germline, CDR1 is MNHEY and CDR2 is SVGEGT. The V gene lost 2 bases and the J gene lost 2 bases, with 9 bases spanning the gap. CDR3 in DNA: TGTGCCAGCAGTTACCTCGGACAGCAAGAGACCCAGTACTTC. Translating gives CASSYLGQQETQYF.

This chain connects TRBV20-1 to TRBJ2-3; the D gene is possibly TRBD2 (6 bases). V was shortened by 3 bases and J by 2 bases, with 12 bases between the two germline ends. Per germline, CDR1 DFQATT and CDR2 SNEGSKA (reference sequence). The length of the CDR3 is 14 residues. The CDR3 bases are TGCAGTGCTAGCGCGGGGCACCTCACAGATACGCAGTATTTT. It specifies CSASAGHLTDTQYF.

The rearrangement uses TRBV15 and TRBJ1-3; 9 nucleotides agree with TRBD1. From germline, CDR1 is LNHNV and CDR2 YYDKDF (reference sequence). J was trimmed by 2 bases and V by 1 base; bases with no gene match: 9. This CDR3 spans 18 amino acids. The CDR3 DNA is TGTGCCACCAGCAGAGTTACCTGGGACAGGGTGGCTGGAAACACCATATATTTT. Translated, it gives CATSRVTWDRVAGNTIYF.

This clonotype has at least ten counts. This chain links TRBV28 with TRBJ1-2, with 7 bases matching TRBD1. V lost 2 bases to trimming and J lost 4 bases; unmatched junction nucleotides: 4. The CDR3 runs to 14 residues. The germline CDR1 and CDR2 sequences are MDHEN and SYDVKM. This CDR3 is CASSLLRTGYGYTF. CDR3 nucleotide sequence: TGTGCCAGCAGTTTACTCCGGACAGGCTATGGCTACACCTTC.

The sample holds a few counts of this clonotype. This clone may be a read error of a much larger clone one base away. The chain employs TRBV12-3 or TRBV12-4 and TRBJ1-3; D gene ambiguous. This CDR3 spans 13 amino acids. The CDR3 coding sequence is TGTGCCAGCAGCCCCTCTCCCGGAAACACCATGTATTTT. Its protein product is CASSPSPGNTMYF.

This clonotype has at least ten counts. The J gene is TRBJ2-1, the V gene TRBV4-2; TRBD2 agrees at 7 bases. J gave up 1 base and V 0 bases, and 6 bases lay outside the gene matches. CDR1 LGHNA and CDR2 YNFKEQ come from the germline V gene. This CDR3 contains 17 residues. CDR3 region: CASSQDLGGASYNEQFF. Here the CDR3 DNA reads TGTGCCAGCAGCCAAGATCTGGGAGGGGCTTCCTACAATGAGCAGTTCTTC.

A word on this clonotype: The junction does not match germline at one end; this may be a read error. The V and J genes are TRBV5-1 and TRBJ1-3; no firm D call. The germline V gene has CDR1 SGHRS and CDR2 YFSETQ. This CDR3 is built from 9 residues. The CDR3 DNA reads TGCGCCAGCAGCTTGGCCGGCTGTTTT. This codes for CASSLAGCF.

This clonotype was found a few times. The V gene is TRBV28, the J gene TRBJ1-5, with a possible D match to TRBD1 (6 bases). Germline V gene data show CDR1 as MDHEN and CDR2 as SYDVKM. V lost 6 bases and J 4 bases, leaving 16 bases between the germline ends. This CDR3 spans 15 amino acids. Here the CDR3 DNA reads TGTGCCAGCAGCCCAGAGACAGGCTGGAATCAGCCCCAGCATTTT. It specifies CASSPETGWNQPQHF.

In this sample, this clonotype turned up a few times. This CDR3 reads CSASRRYQETQYF. The CDR3 DNA reads TGCAGTGCTAGCCGGCGGTACCAAGAGACCCAGTACTTC. The chain joins TRBV20-1 to TRBJ2-5; D remains ambiguous. The V and J ends lost 3 bases and 0 bases respectively, with 8 bases between them. Germline CDR1 and CDR2: DFQATT and SNEGSKA (reference sequence). This CDR3 is built from 13 residues.

The genes are TRBV6-2 or TRBV6-3 and TRBJ2-7, with D maybe TRBD2 (5 bases). The CDR3 totals 17 residues. V lost 6 bases and J 2 bases, leaving 23 bases between the germline ends. Per germline, CDR1 MNHEY and CDR2 SVGEGT. The CDR3 protein is CASRDVSVRKRPYEQYF. The DNA of the CDR3 is TGTGCCAGCAGGGACGTTTCCGTGAGAAAGCGGCCCTACGAGCAGTACTTC.

This clonotype has more than one count but fewer than ten. The rearrangement joins TRBV7-6 to TRBJ2-7, with TRBD1 identical over 10 bases. This CDR3 is built from 15 residues. With 5 bases clipped from V and 1 base from J, the junction kept 5 bases outside the gene matches. Germline V gene lookup returns CDR1 SGHVS and CDR2 FNYEAQ. CDR3 in DNA: TGTGCCAGCAGCATGGGACAGGGGCTTTCCTACGAGCAGTACTTC. Its translation is CASSMGQGLSYEQYF.

The sample holds many counts of this clonotype. The V gene is TRBV10-3, the J gene TRBJ1-1; possible D gene TRBD1, 6 bases. V was trimmed by 5 bases and J by 6 bases, leaving 16 bases between them. CDR1 and CDR2 from the germline V gene are ENHRY and SYGVKD. There are 14 residues in the CDR3. The CDR3 sequence: CAISQGGGFPEAFF. CDR3 nucleotides: TGTGCCATCAGTCAAGGGGGAGGATTCCCTGAAGCTTTCTTT.

This chain uses TRBV29-1 with TRBJ2-7; perhaps D is TRBD1 or TRBD2 (5 bases each). Trimming removed 4 bases from V and 2 bases from J, with 9 bases in between. This CDR3 comprises 12 residues. Germline V CDR1 and CDR2: SQVTM, ANQGSEA. The DNA of the CDR3 is TGCAGCGTTGGAGGGGTAGCCTACGAGCAGTACTTC. Residues: CSVGGVAYEQYF.

This clonotype was seen at least ten times. The chain employs TRBV29-1 and TRBJ1-5, with TRBD1 as a possible D gene (5 bases). Looked up from germline, CDR1 is SQVTM and CDR2 is ANQGSEA. The CDR3 sequence is 14 residues long. V lost 5 bases and J lost 3, with 14 bases in between. The CDR3 nucleotides are TGCAGCGTTACCTCCGGGGACGCCAATCAGCCCCAGCATTTT. Its translation is CSVTSGDANQPQHF.

This clonotype showed up many times. The rearrangement links TRBV10-3 to TRBJ2-5, with D possibly matching TRBD2 (5 bases). Germline V gives CDR1 ENHRY, CDR2 SYGVKD. V gave up 2 bases and J gave up 7 bases, with 17 bases separating them. CDR3 length: 15 amino acids. CDR3 DNA: TGTGCCATCAGTGAGCCAAGGGCTAGCCGGTTGACCCAGTACTTC. Translation: CAISEPRASRLTQYF.

This clonotype was found a few times. This chain uses TRBV19 with TRBJ2-7; D could derive from TRBD1 or TRBD2 (6 bases each). CDR3 length: 15 amino acids. Per germline, CDR1 LNHDA and CDR2 SQIVND (reference sequence). Trimming cost V 3 bases and J 0 bases, with 12 bases left between them. DNA for the CDR3: TGTGCCAGTAGTATTGGGGGGCGAGGCTCCTACGAGCAGTACTTC. Translating gives CASSIGGRGSYEQYF.

This chain connects TRBV24-1 to TRBJ2-1, with D maybe TRBD1 (6 bases). Germline V gives CDR1 KGHDR, CDR2 SFDVKD. V shed 4 bases and J shed 8 bases, with 11 bases lying between them. CDR3 length equals 13 residues. CDR3 sequence reads: CATSDTYRDEQFF. CDR3 bases: TGTGCCACCAGTGACACCTACAGGGATGAGCAGTTCTTC.

V is TRBV7-3 and J is TRBJ2-2, with D uncertain. Trimming stripped 6 bases from V and 0 bases from J, with 11 bases between. Germline V gives CDR1 SGHTA, CDR2 FQGTGA. This CDR3 is 15 amino acids long. CDR3 residues: CASSQYGANTGELFF. CDR3 nucleotides: TGTGCCAGCAGTCAATATGGGGCGAACACCGGGGAGCTGTTTTTT.

The chain joins TRBV20-1 to TRBJ2-2; 9 nucleotides line up with TRBD2. The trim removed 5 bases at V and 2 bases at J, leaving 9 bases unmatched. The CDR3 sequence is 16 residues long. The V gene's germline CDR1 is DFQATT and CDR2 SNEGSKA (reference sequence). The CDR3 sequence: CSAPRGGRANTGELFF. DNA for the CDR3: TGCAGTGCTCCAAGGGGCGGGAGGGCCAACACCGGGGAGCTGTTTTTT.

A few counts support this clonotype. This rearrangement joins TRBV7-2 to TRBJ2-7; 9 bases line up with TRBD2. The germline gives CDR1 SGHTA, CDR2 FQGNSA. J was trimmed by 2 bases and V by 5 bases; bases with no gene match: 4. The CDR3 is 14 residues long. The CDR3 bases are TGTGCCAGCAGCCCGCTAGCGGGGCCCTACGAGCAGTACTTC. Residues: CASSPLAGPYEQYF.

On this clonotype itself: The junction departs from germline at one end; a sequencing error may be responsible. The rearrangement joins TRBV7-2 to TRBJ2-1; 7 bases map to TRBD1. CDR3 size: 12 residues. Looked up from germline, CDR1 is SGHTA and CDR2 is FQGNSA. For the CDR3, the DNA is TGTGCCAGCAGCCCCGGGACAGAGCGGAGGCTCTTC. This codes for CASSPGTERRLF.

The chain links TRBV7-2 to TRBJ2-5, with 7 nucleotides matching TRBD2. Per the germline V gene, CDR1 is SGHTA and CDR2 is FQGNSA. This CDR3 region has 14 residues. V shed 4 bases, J shed 4 bases, and the junction held 6 bases outside the gene matches. CDR3 DNA sequence: TGTGCCAGCAGCTCCCGGGGGGTATTAGAGACCCAGTACTTC. This codes for CASSSRGVLETQYF.

Ten or more counts support this clonotype. This chain uses TRBV3-1 with TRBJ1-4; a possible D gene is TRBD1 (5 bases). The germline gives CDR1 LGHDT, CDR2 YNNKEL (reference sequence). There are 12 residues in the CDR3. The V gene lost 3 bases and the J gene lost 8 bases, with 7 bases spanning the gap. The CDR3 is CASSQGREKLFF. Written as DNA, the CDR3 is TGTGCCAGCAGCCAGGGGCGAGAAAAACTGTTTTTT.

This clonotype was seen only a few times. The gene calls are TRBV20-1 and TRBJ2-3; TRBD2 agrees at 9 bases. The CDR3 length is 16 residues. Germline V gene data show CDR1 as DFQATT and CDR2 as SNEGSKA (reference sequence). Unmatched junction bases numbered 11, after V lost 1 base and J lost 6 bases. CDR3 loop: CSARGPTSGFWDTQYF. DNA for the CDR3: TGCAGTGCTAGAGGACCGACTAGCGGCTTCTGGGATACGCAGTATTTT.